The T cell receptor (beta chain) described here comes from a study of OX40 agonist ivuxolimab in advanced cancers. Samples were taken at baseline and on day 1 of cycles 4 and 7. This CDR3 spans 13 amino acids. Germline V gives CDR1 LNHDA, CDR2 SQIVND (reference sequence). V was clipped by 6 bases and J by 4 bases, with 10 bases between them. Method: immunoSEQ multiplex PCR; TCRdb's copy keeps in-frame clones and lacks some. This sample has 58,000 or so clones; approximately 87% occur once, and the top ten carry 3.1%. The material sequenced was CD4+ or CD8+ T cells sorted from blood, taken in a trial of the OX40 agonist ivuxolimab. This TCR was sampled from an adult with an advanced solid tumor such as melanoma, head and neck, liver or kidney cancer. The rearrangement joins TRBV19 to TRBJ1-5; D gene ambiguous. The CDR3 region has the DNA TGTGCCAGTAGCCCATCTCGTAATCAGCCCCAGCATTTT. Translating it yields CASSPSRNQPQHF.